A single sample gave rise to the 16 T cell receptor beta chains below, sequenced in a study of shared clonotypes between healthy human individuals. Cells designated naive CD8 were CD45RO-negative and were positively selected for CCR7, with terminally differentiated effector memory CD45RA+ cells excluded. The data were produced by immunoSEQ multiplex PCR, yet TCRdb's version contains in-frame clones alone and is incomplete. The sample shows about 2 million clones, about 95% of them seen only once. The sequenced material came from naive CD8+ T cells sorted from blood. The origin of the receptors is a man aged 18 to 35 in good health.

The genes are TRBV30 and TRBJ2-3; D is unclear. Deletions cut 1 base from V and 2 bases from J, with 10 bases between. Germline V gives CDR1 GTSNPN, CDR2 SVGIG (reference sequence). The CDR3 has 14 amino acids. CDR3 in amino acids: CAWSAAGFTDTQYF. The CDR3 nucleotides read TGTGCCTGGAGTGCCGCAGGATTCACAGATACGCAGTATTTT.

This rearrangement joins TRBV10-2 to TRBJ2-5, with D perhaps being TRBD1 or TRBD2 (5 bases each). Trimming removed 0 bases at V and 5 bases at J, with 13 bases between. CDR1 WSHSY and CDR2 SAAADI come from the germline V gene. The CDR3 consists of 15 residues. The CDR3 region has the DNA TGCGCCAGCAGTGAGTCGGACACTAGTTGGGAGACCCAGTACTTC. Translating it yields CASSESDTSWETQYF.

With respect to this clone: This same CDR3 is encoded by further DNA sequences in the sample. The chain couples TRBV6-5 to TRBJ1-1; 9 bases line up with TRBD1. Germline V CDR1 and CDR2: MNHEY, SVGAGI. V lost 2 bases, J lost 4 bases, and 2 bases stayed unmatched. The CDR3 sequence is 14 residues long. CDR3 coding DNA: TGTGCCAGCAGTTACGGGACAGGGAGCACTGAAGCTTTCTTT. Translated: CASSYGTGSTEAFF.

The chain links TRBV5-8 to TRBJ1-1, with TRBD1 identical over 8 bases. The V segment lost 4 bases and the J segment 4 bases; nucleotides outside the gene matches: 6. Per the germline V gene, CDR1 is SGHTS and CDR2 is YDEGEE. The CDR3 has 14 residues. In DNA, the CDR3 is TGTGCCAGCAGCGAACGTCAGGGGGCCACTGAAGCTTTCTTT. This codes for CASSERQGATEAFF.

This clone was observed a single time. CDR3 region: CASSLDFSTDTQYF. The DNA for the CDR3 is TGTGCCAGCAGCTTAGATTTTAGCACAGATACGCAGTATTTT. The chain combines TRBV7-9 with TRBJ2-3; no firm D call. Germline CDR1 and CDR2: SEHNR and FQNEAQ (reference sequence). The CDR3 length is 14 residues. Trimming took off 1 base at V and 0 bases at J, with 5 bases between the two ends.

The chain carries TRBV11-2 and TRBJ2-7; D unresolved. V was trimmed by 5 bases and J by 0 bases, leaving 14 bases between them. The CDR3 extends over 15 amino acids. Per the germline V gene, CDR1 is SGHAT and CDR2 is FQNNGV. This chain's CDR3 is CASSLEPTPSYEQYF. CDR3 DNA sequence: TGTGCCAGCAGCCTCGAGCCTACCCCCTCCTACGAGCAGTACTTC.

The chain links TRBV9 to TRBJ2-7; a possible D gene is TRBD1 (5 bases). CDR1 SGDLS and CDR2 YYNGEE come from the germline V gene. Trimming cost V 3 bases and J 2 bases, with 9 bases left between them. The CDR3 consists of 13 residues. The CDR3 region is CASSAGQPYEQYF. The CDR3 region has the DNA TGTGCCAGCAGCGCAGGACAACCCTACGAGCAGTACTTC.

With regard to this clone: The sample carries other DNA sequences with the same CDR3. The chain couples TRBV19 to TRBJ2-6; a possible D gene is TRBD1 (5 bases). Between the trimmed V and J ends, which lost 6 bases and 3 bases, there was a span of 12 bases. The CDR3 has 15 residues. The germline gives CDR1 LNHDA, CDR2 SQIVND (reference sequence). The CDR3 coding sequence is TGTGCCAGTAGCATTCAGGGTTATGGGGCCAACGTCCTGACTTTC. This gives the protein CASSIQGYGANVLTF.

This chain uses TRBV27 with TRBJ2-7; D gene unclear. V lost 3 bases and J lost 0, with 12 bases in between. The CDR3 is made up of 15 amino acids. The germline V gene has CDR1 MNHEY and CDR2 SMNVEV (reference sequence). The CDR3 region is CASSFDGSYSYEQYF. CDR3 sequence (DNA): TGTGCCAGCAGTTTCGACGGATCCTACTCCTACGAGCAGTACTTC.

This chain connects TRBV12-5 to TRBJ2-1; TRBD1 might be the D (6 bases). This CDR3 comprises 15 residues. Trimming shortened V by 6 bases and J by 7 bases, and 19 bases separated the two germline ends. CDR1 is LGHNT and CDR2 is FRNRAP in the germline V gene. CDR3: CASGNPDRRWNEQFF. DNA for the CDR3: TGTGCTAGTGGCAACCCCGACAGGAGATGGAATGAGCAGTTCTTC. Using reference TRBV12-5 and TRBJ2-1 for the parts outside the CDR3, the full variable domain is DARVTQTPRHKVTEMGQEVTMRCQPILGHNTVFWYRQTMMQGLELLAYFRNRAPLDDSGMPKDRFSAEMPDATLATLKIQPSEPRDSAVYFCASGNPDRRWNEQFFGPGTRLTVL.

This clone was picked up one time. The J gene is TRBJ2-3, the V gene TRBV7-9; D is unclear. V was cut by 1 base and J by 0 bases, with 14 bases left in between. Germline CDR1 is SEHNR and CDR2 is FQNEAQ (reference sequence). The CDR3 is 17 amino acids. The CDR3 protein is CASSLDVARDSTDTQYF. The CDR3 DNA reads as TGTGCCAGCAGCTTAGACGTGGCTAGAGATAGCACAGATACGCAGTATTTT.

The rearrangement uses TRBV19 and TRBJ2-7; 8 bases match TRBD1. The CDR3 contains 15 residues. After removal of 5 bases from V and 3 bases from J, the junction contained 9 bases not matched to a gene. CDR1 is LNHDA, CDR2 SQIVND, per germline (reference sequence). CDR3 region: CASSPTGQGGYEQYF. CDR3 coding DNA: TGTGCCAGTAGTCCGACCGGACAGGGTGGCTACGAGCAGTACTTC.

This clone showed up just a few times. This sequence joins TRBV9 and TRBJ2-1; 11 nucleotides match TRBD2. Germline CDR1 SGDLS, CDR2 YYNGEE. V lost 4 bases, J lost 3 bases, and 3 bases stayed unmatched. This CDR3 region has 15 residues. The CDR3 DNA reads as TGTGCCAGCAGCCCAACTAGCGGGAGCTACAATGAGCAGTTCTTC. This translates into CASSPTSGSYNEQFF.

This clone appeared a single time. J is TRBJ2-1 and V is TRBV7-9; 11 bases align to TRBD1. With V trimmed by 5 bases and J by 5 bases, 5 bases remained unmatched. The germline gives CDR1 SEHNR, CDR2 FQNEAQ (reference sequence). The CDR3 extends over 15 amino acids. The CDR3 coding sequence is TGTGCCAGCAGCGGGGGACAGGGGGTCAACAATGAGCAGTTCTTC. Its translation: CASSGGQGVNNEQFF.

The genes are TRBV5-4 and TRBJ2-7; 8 nucleotides match TRBD2. V trimming: 5 bases; J trimming: 0 bases; junction bases outside the gene matches: 7. This CDR3 has 15 amino acids. Germline V gives CDR1 SGHNT, CDR2 YYREEE (reference sequence). CDR3 DNA: TGTGCCAGCAGTCCGACTAGCGCGAGCTCCTACGAGCAGTACTTC. Translated, it gives CASSPTSASSYEQYF. The variable domain in full, completed from reference TRBV5-4 and TRBJ2-7, reads ETGVTQSPTHLIKTRGQQVTLRCSSQSGHNTVSWYQQALGQGPQFIFQYYREEENGRGNFPPRFSGLQFPNYSSELNVNALELDDSALYLCASSPTSASSYEQYFGPGTRLTVT.

This chain connects TRBV6-5 to TRBJ2-1; 8 bases map to TRBD2. V lost 0 bases to trimming and J lost 8 bases; unmatched junction nucleotides: 6. This CDR3 has 15 residues. Germline CDR1 and CDR2: MNHEY and SVGAGI. This CDR3 reads CASSYSSGSGDEQFF. Written as DNA, the CDR3 is TGTGCCAGCAGTTACTCGAGCGGGAGCGGGGATGAGCAGTTCTTC.